Listed below are T cell receptor beta chains from one sample, sequenced in a study of T-cell reconstitution after alpha-beta-depleted transplantation in children. MiXCR, run by TCRdb on the PCR reads, gives a single entry per CDR3 protein. The data hold about 580,000 distinct CDR3 sequences, with under 25% observed a single time. Specimen: PBMCs, mostly from graft donor cells, collected 360 days after TCRalphabeta/CD19-depleted stem cell transplant. The receptor source for this set is a boy less than two years old who had a stem cell transplant for acute myeloid leukemia, so the T cells may come from the graft donor. CDR3s leave out the opening cysteine and the closing phenylalanine or tryptophan. The order of the fields is J gene, clone size, V gene, CDR3 protein. Expanded clones get a size class; other rows say once, few or many, or leave the size out.

TRBJ1-2 | many | TRBV12-3/TRBV12-4 | ASSLGQGGHGYT
TRBJ2-2 | few | TRBV7-7 | ASSPWDSLVGELF
TRBJ2-5 | few | TRBV20-1 | SARVRSHQETQY
TRBJ2-1 | . | TRBV5-1 | ASSLRVGPSEHNEQF
TRBJ1-4 | few | TRBV20-1 | SATPKNRDRARFVLEKLF
TRBJ2-1 | few | TRBV20-1 | SARASTGTNYNEQF
TRBJ2-7 | . | TRBV6-1 | ASSPRDRHEQY
TRBJ1-5 | many | TRBV7-8 | ASSLDRGQSNQPQH
TRBJ1-1 | . | TRBV6-1 | ASTQRADTNTEAF
TRBJ2-7 | many | TRBV5-1 | ASSLMPGHPQGSYEQY
TRBJ2-3 | few | TRBV6-1 | ASSNRHSSTDTQY
TRBJ1-2 | . | TRBV7-9 | ASSPGPDKGSGYT
TRBJ1-6 | few | TRBV25-1 | ASRGDRAPLH
TRBJ2-7 | many | TRBV15 | ATSRSQGYEQY
TRBJ2-7 | . | TRBV20-1 | SARPGQAYYEQY
TRBJ1-2 | . | TRBV12-3/TRBV12-4 | ASSYRRGYT
TRBJ2-2 | . | TRBV15 | ATSRDYSRRAGELY
TRBJ2-7 | . | TRBV12-3/TRBV12-4 | ASSLAVGRTSEQY
TRBJ2-7 | . | TRBV27 | ASSLRAGSYEQY
TRBJ2-1 | many | TRBV29-1 | SVAQGGSYNEQF
TRBJ1-1 | few | TRBV24-1 | ATSTGLNTEAF
TRBJ1-6 | many | TRBV12-3/TRBV12-4 | ASSLEGAWGSPLH
TRBJ2-2 | . | TRBV7-6 | ASSLQTLKVAGELF
TRBJ1-4 | few | TRBV10-3 | AISEQGHEKLF
TRBJ2-2 | many | TRBV7-2 | ASSKIVDNRRTGELF
TRBJ1-5 | few | TRBV20-1 | SASGGPGNQPQH
TRBJ1-1 | . | TRBV5-1 | ASSLDWGGTEAF
TRBJ2-7 | . | TRBV25-1 | ASRSGTGPDEQY
TRBJ2-2 | . | TRBV11-2 | ASSSKGHFKNTGELF
TRBJ1-6 | few | TRBV5-5 | ASSFQVYNSPLH
TRBJ2-5 | . | TRBV7-7 | ASSLELAAETQY
TRBJ1-5 | many | TRBV6-1 | ASSATGSGLQPQH
TRBJ1-1 | . | TRBV12-3/TRBV12-4 | ASSPSVNTEAF
TRBJ2-3 | many | TRBV29-1 | SFRRTVEGAQY
TRBJ2-7 | few | TRBV29-1 | SVEDQAGGRYEQY
TRBJ2-7 | . | TRBV5-1 | ASSWSQGKDEQY
TRBJ1-3 | . | TRBV6-5 | ASSYGTVPEATIY
TRBJ2-1 | few | TRBV6-5 | ASSYSSPGPSLQYNEQF
TRBJ2-2 | . | TRBV24-1 | ATGGDLDTGELF
TRBJ2-3 | many | TRBV12-3/TRBV12-4 | ASSFSNRVGTDTQY
TRBJ2-3 | . | TRBV6-1 | ASGRGGPPSDTQY